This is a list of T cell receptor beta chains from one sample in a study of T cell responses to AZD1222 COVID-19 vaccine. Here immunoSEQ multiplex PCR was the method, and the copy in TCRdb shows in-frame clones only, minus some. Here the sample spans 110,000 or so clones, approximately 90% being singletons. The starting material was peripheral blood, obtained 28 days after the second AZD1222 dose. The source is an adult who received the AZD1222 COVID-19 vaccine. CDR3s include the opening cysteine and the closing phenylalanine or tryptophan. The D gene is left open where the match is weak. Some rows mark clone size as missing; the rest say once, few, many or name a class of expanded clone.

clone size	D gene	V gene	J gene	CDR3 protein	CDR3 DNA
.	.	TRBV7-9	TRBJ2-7	CASSSTLYEQYF	TGTGCCAGCAGCTCGACCCTCTACGAGCAGTACTTC
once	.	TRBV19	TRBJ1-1	CASSILAGHTEAFF	TGTGCCAGTAGTATCCTGGCGGGCCACACTGAAGCTTTCTTT
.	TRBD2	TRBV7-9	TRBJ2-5	CASSDQRGGETQYF	TGTGCCAGCAGCGATCAGCGGGGCGGGGAGACCCAGTACTTC
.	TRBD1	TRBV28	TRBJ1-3	CASSLYIGQGAAGNTIYF	TGTGCCAGCAGTTTATATATAGGTCAGGGGGCGGCAGGAAACACCATATATTTT
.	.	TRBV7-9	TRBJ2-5	CASSLEAAGKETQYF	TGTGCCAGCAGCTTAGAGGCCGCGGGAAAAGAGACCCAGTACTTC
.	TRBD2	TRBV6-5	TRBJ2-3	CASRQTSGVGNTQYF	TGTGCCAGCAGGCAGACTAGCGGGGTGGGGAATACGCAGTATTTT
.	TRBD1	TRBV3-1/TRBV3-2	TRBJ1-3	CASSQAGTGQGNTIYF	TGTGCCAGCAGCCAAGCCGGGACAGGTCAAGGAAACACCATATATTTT
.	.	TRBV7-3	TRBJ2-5	CASSLIGGLQETQYF	TGTGCCAGCAGCTTAATAGGTGGACTTCAAGAGACCCAGTACTTC
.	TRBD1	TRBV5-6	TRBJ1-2	CASSNRQGGYGYTF	TGTGCCAGCAGCAACAGGCAGGGGGGCTATGGCTACACCTTC
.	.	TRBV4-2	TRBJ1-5	CASSQDQAGNRDQPQHF	TGTGCCAGCAGCCAAGATCAGGCAGGGAATAGGGATCAGCCCCAGCATTTT
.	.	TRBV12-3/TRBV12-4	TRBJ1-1	CASSLDAAEAFF	TGTGCCAGCAGTTTAGACGCAGCTGAAGCTTTCTTT
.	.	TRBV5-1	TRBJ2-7	CASSHEGSSYEQYF	TGCGCCAGCAGCCATGAGGGGAGCTCCTACGAGCAGTACTTC
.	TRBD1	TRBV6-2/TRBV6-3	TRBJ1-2	CASSYSGQGLGYTF	TGTGCCAGCAGTTACTCGGGACAGGGGCTTGGCTACACCTTC
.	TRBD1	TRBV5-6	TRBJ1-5	CASSGSTGTVNQPQHF	TGTGCCAGCAGCGGATCGACAGGGACCGTCAATCAGCCCCAGCATTTT
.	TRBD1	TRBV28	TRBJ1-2	CASSAGQGARYTF	TGTGCCAGCAGTGCCGGACAGGGAGCGCGCTACACCTTC
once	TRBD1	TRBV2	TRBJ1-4	CASARWTGFGEKLFF	TGTGCCAGCGCTCGGTGGACAGGGTTTGGCGAAAAACTGTTTTTT
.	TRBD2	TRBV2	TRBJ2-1	CASTRNSGGAREQFF	TGTGCCAGCACCCGGAATAGCGGGGGGGCACGGGAGCAGTTCTTC
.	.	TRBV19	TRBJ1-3	CASSIRGTGNTIYF	TGTGCCAGTAGTATTAGGGGAACTGGAAACACCATATATTTT
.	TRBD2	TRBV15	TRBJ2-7	CATSEGLAGVYEQYF	TGTGCCACCAGCGAAGGACTAGCGGGAGTTTACGAGCAGTACTTC
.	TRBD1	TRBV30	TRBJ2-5	CAWIGQGAETQYF	TGTGCCTGGATAGGACAGGGGGCAGAGACCCAGTACTTC
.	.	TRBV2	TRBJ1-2	CASSLQGLYGYTF	TGTGCCAGCAGTTTACAGGGCCTCTATGGCTACACCTTC
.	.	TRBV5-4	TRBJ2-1	CASSTEGGRYNEQFF	TGTGCCAGCAGCACGGAGGGGGGCAGGTACAATGAGCAGTTCTTC
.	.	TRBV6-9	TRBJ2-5	CASRTEVGQETQYF	TGTGCCAGCAGGACAGAGGTCGGACAAGAGACCCAGTACTTC
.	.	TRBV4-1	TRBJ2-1	CASSQGWGSNEQFF	TGCGCCAGCAGCCAAGGGTGGGGGTCCAATGAGCAGTTCTTC
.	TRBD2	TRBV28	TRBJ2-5	CASSLISGGPETQYF	TGTGCCAGCAGTTTAATTTCGGGAGGGCCGGAGACCCAGTACTTC
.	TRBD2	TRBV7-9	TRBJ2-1	CASSPPTSGGGFYNEQFF	TGTGCCAGCAGCCCTCCGACTAGCGGGGGGGGTTTCTACAATGAGCAGTTCTTC
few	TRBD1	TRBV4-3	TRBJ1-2	CASSRTGVNGYTF	TGCGCCAGCAGCCGGACAGGGGTGAATGGCTACACCTTC
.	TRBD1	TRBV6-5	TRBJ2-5	CASSYSRDSLGTQYF	TGTGCCAGCAGTTACTCTCGGGACAGCCTGGGGACCCAGTACTTC
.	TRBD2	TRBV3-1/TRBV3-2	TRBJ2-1	CASNLGTRFTEQFF	TGTGCCAGCAACCTAGGGACTAGGTTTACTGAGCAGTTCTTC
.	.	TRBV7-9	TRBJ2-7	CASSFKSGDEQYF	TGTGCCAGCAGCTTTAAATCAGGGGACGAGCAGTACTTC
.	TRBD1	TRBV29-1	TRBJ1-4	CSTRQGGDEKLFF	TGCAGCACCCGACAGGGAGGCGATGAAAAACTGTTTTTT
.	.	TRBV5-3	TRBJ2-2	CARSPLWEELFF	TGTGCCAGAAGTCCTCTCTGGGAGGAGCTGTTTTTT
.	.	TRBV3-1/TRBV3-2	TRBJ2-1	CASSHETNEQFF	TGTGCCAGCAGCCATGAGACTAATGAGCAGTTCTTC
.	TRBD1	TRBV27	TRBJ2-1	CASSGQGRNHNEQFF	TGTGCCAGCAGCGGACAGGGGAGGAATCACAATGAGCAGTTCTTC
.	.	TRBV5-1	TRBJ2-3	CASSFGAGWTDTQYF	TGCGCCAGCAGCTTCGGGGCAGGGTGGACAGATACGCAGTATTTT
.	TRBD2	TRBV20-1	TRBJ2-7	CSASSSGRVLNEQYF	TGCAGTGCTAGTTCCAGCGGGAGGGTCCTTAACGAGCAGTACTTC
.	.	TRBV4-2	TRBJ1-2	CASSHSTGTHYGYTF	TGTGCCAGCAGCCATTCTACCGGGACCCACTATGGCTACACCTTC
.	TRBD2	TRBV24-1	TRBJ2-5	CATSRWGGEETQYF	TGTGCCACCAGTCGCTGGGGGGGGGAAGAGACCCAGTACTTC
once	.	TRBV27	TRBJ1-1	CASSLTLNTEAFF	TGTGCCAGCAGTTTAACCCTGAACACTGAAGCTTTCTTT
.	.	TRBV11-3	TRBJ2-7	CASSSSYEQYF	TGTGCCAGCAGCTCTAGCTACGAGCAGTACTTC
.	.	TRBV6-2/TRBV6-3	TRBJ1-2	CASSYSTLGRTGISNYGYTF	TGTGCCAGCAGTTACTCGACGTTGGGCAGGACGGGCATTTCTAACTATGGCTACACCTTC
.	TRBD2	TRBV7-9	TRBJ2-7	CASSYLGTTYEQYF	TGTGCCAGCAGCTATCTCGGGACTACCTACGAGCAGTACTTC
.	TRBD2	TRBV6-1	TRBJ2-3	CASSDWLAGVFSDTQYF	TGTGCCAGCAGTGATTGGCTAGCGGGAGTGTTCTCAGATACGCAGTATTTT
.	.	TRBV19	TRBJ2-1	CASSNRDWQQFF	TGTGCCAGTAGTAACAGGGACTGGCAGCAGTTCTTC
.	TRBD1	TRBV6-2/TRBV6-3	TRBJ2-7	CASSYLGTADYEQYF	TGTGCCAGCAGTTATCTTGGGACAGCCGACTACGAGCAGTACTTC
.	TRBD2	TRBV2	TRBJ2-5	CADAGDAETQYF	TGTGCCGATGCGGGAGACGCAGAGACCCAGTACTTC
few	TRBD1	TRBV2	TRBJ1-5	CASRPQGASNQPQHF	TGTGCCAGCAGACCACAGGGGGCTAGCAATCAGCCCCAGCATTTT
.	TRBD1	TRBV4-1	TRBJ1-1	CASSQTTTGVGEAFF	TGCGCCAGCAGCCAAACCACTACAGGGGTTGGTGAAGCTTTCTTT
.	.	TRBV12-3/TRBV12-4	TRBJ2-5	CASSYVTKETQYF	TGTGCCAGCAGTTATGTAACAAAAGAGACCCAGTACTTC
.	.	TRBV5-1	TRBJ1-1	CASSLIPTGEAAFF	TGCGCCAGCAGCTTGATACCGACGGGGGAGGCAGCTTTCTTT
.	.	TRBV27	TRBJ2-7	CASADRRDEQYF	TGTGCCAGCGCGGACAGGAGGGACGAGCAGTACTTC
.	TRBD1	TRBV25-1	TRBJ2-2	CASGRQGGTGELFF	TGTGCCAGCGGGAGACAGGGGGGCACCGGGGAGCTGTTTTTT
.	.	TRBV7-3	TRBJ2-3	CASSLGTKASTDTQYF	TGTGCCAGCAGCTTAGGGACAAAAGCTAGCACAGATACGCAGTATTTT
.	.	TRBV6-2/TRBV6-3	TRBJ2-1	CASSSILTGYNEQFF	TGTGCCAGCAGCTCTATCCTGACAGGCTACAATGAGCAGTTCTTC
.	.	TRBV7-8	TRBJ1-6	CASSLVGVSSYNSPLHF	TGTGCCAGCAGCTTAGTGGGGGTTAGCTCCTATAATTCACCCCTCCACTTT
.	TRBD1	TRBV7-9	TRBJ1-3	CASSLQGVRSGNTIYF	TGTGCCAGCAGCCTACAGGGGGTCCGGTCTGGAAACACCATATATTTT
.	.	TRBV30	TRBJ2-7	CAWSVGSRAYEQYF	TGTGCCTGGAGTGTCGGGTCCCGGGCTTACGAGCAGTACTTC